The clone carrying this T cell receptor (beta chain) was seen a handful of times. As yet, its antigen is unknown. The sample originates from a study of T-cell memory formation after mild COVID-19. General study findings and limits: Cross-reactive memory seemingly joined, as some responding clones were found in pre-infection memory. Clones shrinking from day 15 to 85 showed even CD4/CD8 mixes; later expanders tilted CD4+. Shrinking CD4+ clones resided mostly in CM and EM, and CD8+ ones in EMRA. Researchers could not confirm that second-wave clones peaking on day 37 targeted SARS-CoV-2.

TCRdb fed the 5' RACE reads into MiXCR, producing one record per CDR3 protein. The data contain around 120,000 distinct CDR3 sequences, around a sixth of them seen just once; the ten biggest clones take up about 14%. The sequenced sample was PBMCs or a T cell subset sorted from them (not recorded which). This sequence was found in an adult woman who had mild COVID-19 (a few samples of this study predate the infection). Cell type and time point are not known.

The CDR3 bases are TGCGCCAGCAGCTATTCAGGGATGAACACTGAAGCTTTCTTT. Encoded protein: CASSYSGMNTEAFF. The V and J genes are TRBV5-1 and TRBJ1-1; tentative D call: TRBD1 (5 bases). Germline loops: CDR1 SGHRS, CDR2 YFSETQ. The germline V and J ends were trimmed by 3 bases and 0 bases, with 9 bases remaining between them. This CDR3 comprises 14 residues.